This entry lists 26 T cell receptor beta chains sequenced from one sample in a study of T cells after yellow fever vaccination. TCRdb used MiXCR to reprocess the 5' RACE reads, holding one entry per CDR3 protein. The table lists a few hundred thousand distinct CDR3 sequences, about 3.5% of them singletons. This sample comprised PBMCs, obtained 15 days after the yellow fever booster vaccination. These receptors came from a man younger than 35 who received the YFV17D yellow fever vaccine.

This clonotype was counted ten times or more. This chain's CDR3 is CASRPNRQGVGDYEQYF. CDR3 nucleotides: TGTGCCAGCAGGCCTAACCGACAGGGTGTAGGGGACTACGAGCAGTACTTC. The chain links TRBV12-3 or TRBV12-4 to TRBJ2-7; 7 bases are a match to TRBD1. The CDR3 is 17 amino acids. The trim removed 6 bases at V and 3 bases at J, leaving 17 bases unmatched.

This clonotype was picked up many times. The chain combines TRBV6-2 or TRBV6-3 with TRBJ1-1; D ambiguous. V dropped 3 bases and J dropped 0 bases, with 11 bases sitting between them. This CDR3 has 15 amino acids. The germline gives CDR1 MNHEY, CDR2 SVGEGT. Here the CDR3 reads CASSYHRGMNTEAFF. CDR3 bases: TGTGCCAGCAGTTATCATCGGGGTATGAACACTGAAGCTTTCTTT.

This clonotype was counted ten times or more. The chain uses TRBV5-4 and TRBJ2-1, with 10 bases fitting TRBD2. V shed 2 bases and J 4 bases; nucleotides not matched to a gene: 3. There are 15 residues in the CDR3. Germline V CDR1 and CDR2: SGHNT, YYREEE (reference sequence). CDR3 sequence reads: CASSFSLAGYNEQFF. The DNA for the CDR3 is TGTGCCAGCAGCTTCTCACTAGCGGGGTACAATGAGCAGTTCTTC.

This clonotype was detected many times. The gene calls are TRBV7-8 and TRBJ2-2; D is unclear. There are 13 residues in the CDR3. V was trimmed by 3 bases and J by 7 bases, leaving 9 bases between them. Germline loops: CDR1 SGHVS, CDR2 FQNEAQ. In nucleotides, the CDR3 is TGTGCCAGCAGCTTGGGTCCGGGCGGGGAGCTGTTTTTT. Its translation is CASSLGPGGELFF. Supplemented by reference TRBV7-8 and TRBJ2-2, the full variable domain reads GAGVSQSPRYKVAKRGQDVALRCDPISGHVSLFWYQQALGQGPEFLTYFQNEAQLDKSGLPSDRFFAERPEGSVSTLKIQRTQQEDSAVYLCASSLGPGGELFFGEGSRLTVL.

This chain links TRBV5-4 with TRBJ2-2, with 9 bases matching TRBD1. In germline, CDR1 is SGHNT, CDR2 YYREEE (reference sequence). The V and J ends lost 6 bases and 2 bases, in that order; junction bases with no gene match: 2. There are 14 residues in the CDR3. The CDR3 DNA follows: TGTGCCAGCACGACAGGGGGTAACACCGGGGAGCTGTTTTTT. It is translated as CASTTGGNTGELFF.

This clonotype was seen many times. The J gene is TRBJ2-1, the V gene TRBV20-1, with TRBD2 matching 11 bases. The ends lost 1 base at V and 3 bases at J; junction bases unmatched: 5. The CDR3 consists of 16 residues. Per germline, CDR1 DFQATT and CDR2 SNEGSKA (reference sequence). CDR3 nucleotides: TGCAGTGCTAGAGGCCTCCTAGCGGGGGGCTACAATGAGCAGTTCTTC. Protein: CSARGLLAGGYNEQFF.

As concerns this clonotype: This could be a read error, since a much larger clone is one nucleotide away. This rearrangement joins TRBV20-1 to TRBJ2-3; maybe TRBD1 (5 bases). CDR3 size: 14 residues. CDR1 DFQATT and CDR2 SNEGSKA come from the germline V gene (reference sequence). The CDR3 sequence: CGAMDTLGPDTQYF. The CDR3 DNA follows: TGCGGTGCCATGGACACCCTAGGTCCAGATACGCAGTATTTT.

This clonotype appeared many times. The chain links TRBV7-2 to TRBJ2-6; TRBD1 aligns across 9 bases. V was clipped by 6 bases and J by 2 bases; unmatched bases: 11. Germline V gene lookup returns CDR1 SGHTA and CDR2 FQGNSA. The CDR3 spans 18 residues. The CDR3: CASSYHRGLRPGANVLTF. For the CDR3, the DNA is TGTGCCAGCAGTTATCACAGGGGGCTCAGACCTGGGGCCAACGTCCTGACTTTC.

This clonotype appeared many times. The rearrangement links TRBV20-1 to TRBJ1-2; TRBD1 matches 8 bases. The CDR3 is 14 residues long. Germline lookup yields CDR1 DFQATT and CDR2 SNEGSKA (reference sequence). V shed 0 bases and J 8 bases; nucleotides not matched to a gene: 8. Here the CDR3 DNA reads TGCAGTGCTAGAGATCAGGGGGCGGAAGGAGGCTACACCTTC. Encoded protein: CSARDQGAEGGYTF.

CDR3 sequence reads: CASSLGGQIYSPLHF. The CDR3 DNA reads as TGTGCCAGCAGCTTGGGTGGACAGATATATTCACCCCTCCACTTT. The gene calls are TRBV5-6 and TRBJ1-6; tentatively, D is TRBD1 (6 bases). V lost 0 bases and J 8 bases, leaving 12 bases between the germline ends. Germline V lookup: CDR1 SGHDT, CDR2 YYEEEE. The CDR3 is 15 amino acids.

This clonotype was observed many times. The J gene is TRBJ2-1, the V gene TRBV2; 12 bases are shared with TRBD2. This CDR3 has 16 residues. Looked up from germline, CDR1 is SNHLY and CDR2 is FYNNEI. Trimming removed 5 bases from V and 8 bases from J; junction bases left unmatched: 10. CDR3: CASSSLLAGGPHEQFF. As DNA, the CDR3 is TGTGCCAGCAGTAGCTTGCTAGCGGGGGGGCCCCATGAGCAGTTCTTC.

This clonotype was observed many times. V gene TRBV2 combines with J gene TRBJ2-1; the match to TRBD2 covers 10 bases. This CDR3 region has 15 residues. Losses at the gene ends were 8 bases for V and 6 bases for J; bases not matched to a gene: 10. Germline V gene data show CDR1 as SNHLY and CDR2 as FYNNEI. The CDR3 DNA reads TGTGCCAGCCCCGTTAGCGGGGGGCCGACCAATGAGCAGTTCTTC. It is translated as CASPVSGGPTNEQFF.

The DNA for the CDR3 is TGTGCCAGCAGCTTCGACAGCCTGAACACTGAAGCTTTCTTT. It is translated as CASSFDSLNTEAFF. The chain links TRBV7-9 to TRBJ1-1; TRBD1 is a possible D gene (5 bases). Trimming pared 3 bases from V and 0 bases from J, leaving 8 bases between. The CDR3 contains 14 residues. Germline V gives CDR1 SEHNR, CDR2 FQNEAQ (reference sequence). Drawing the rest from reference TRBV7-9 and TRBJ1-1, the complete variable domain is DTGVSQNPRHKITKRGQNVTFRCDPISEHNRLYWYRQTLGQGPEFLTYFQNEAQLEKSRLLSDRFSAERPKGSFSTLEIQRTEQGDSAMYLCASSFDSLNTEAFFGQGTRLTVV.

In regard to this clonotype: This may be a read error, as it is one base from a much larger clone. In DNA form, the CDR3 reads TGTGCCAGCAGTCTGACAGGGGTTGGGCTTACGGAGATCCAGTACTTC. Translating gives CASSLTGVGLTEIQYF. V and J are TRBV7-8 and TRBJ2-5, with 8 nucleotides matching TRBD1. The CDR3 loop spans 16 amino acids. The germline CDR1 and CDR2 sequences are SGHVS and FQNEAQ.

This clonotype was recorded many times. CDR3 DNA: TGTGCCAGCGTCAGTGCGGAAGCTTTCTTT. As protein: CASVSAEAFF. The chain joins TRBV6-6 to TRBJ1-1, with no clear D. Looked up from germline, CDR1 is MNHNY and CDR2 is SVGAGI (reference sequence). CDR3 length: 10 residues. V was pared by 8 bases and J by 8 bases, with 9 bases between.

In this sample, this clonotype turned up many times. V and J are TRBV27 and TRBJ2-1, with 14 nucleotides matching TRBD2. J lost 8 bases, V lost 2 bases, and 2 bases had no gene match. The CDR3 consists of 15 residues. Germline CDR1 MNHEY, CDR2 SMNVEV (reference sequence). The DNA for the CDR3 is TGTGCCAGCAGTTTAGGACTAGCGGGGGGTGATGAGCAGTTCTTC. Protein sequence: CASSLGLAGGDEQFF.

This clonotype has a count of ten or more. The rearrangement links TRBV7-2 to TRBJ2-5; 7 bases are a match to TRBD2. In germline, CDR1 is SGHTA, CDR2 FQGNSA. The CDR3 loop spans 16 amino acids. J was trimmed by 5 bases and V by 2 bases; bases with no gene match: 11. The CDR3 is CASSLRVGGSRETQYF. The DNA of the CDR3 is TGTGCCAGCAGCTTACGCGTGGGAGGGAGCCGGGAGACCCAGTACTTC.

This clonotype occurred many times. This rearrangement joins TRBV12-3 or TRBV12-4 to TRBJ2-2; 7 bases fit TRBD1. V shed 6 bases, J shed 2 bases, and the junction held 6 bases outside the gene matches. This CDR3 comprises 15 residues. This CDR3 is CASRYRDSNTGELFF. CDR3 in DNA: TGTGCCAGCAGGTACCGGGACAGCAACACCGGGGAGCTGTTTTTT.

This clonotype showed up many times. V gene TRBV18 combines with J gene TRBJ2-7, with 8 bases identical to TRBD1. With 5 bases clipped from V and 3 bases from J, the junction kept 6 bases outside the gene matches. This CDR3 region has 14 residues. Germline loops: CDR1 KGHSH, CDR2 LQKENI. CDR3 nucleotides: TGTGCCAGCTCATCACGGACAGGGATCTACGAGCAGTACGTC. Translation: CASSSRTGIYEQYV.

This clonotype was detected ten times or more. The chain links TRBV12-3 or TRBV12-4 to TRBJ2-7; 7 nucleotides match TRBD1. Trimming at V came to 3 bases and at J to 3 bases, leaving 5 bases not matched to a gene. The CDR3 loop spans 14 amino acids. In DNA, the CDR3 is TGTGCCAGCAGTTTGGGGACAGTCTACTACGAGCAGTACTTC. As protein: CASSLGTVYYEQYF.

This clonotype has at least ten counts. The chain employs TRBV12-5 and TRBJ2-3; D gene ambiguous. The length of the CDR3 is 13 residues. V dropped 2 bases and J dropped 2 bases, with 5 bases sitting between them. The germline gives CDR1 LGHNT, CDR2 FRNRAP. CDR3 sequence (DNA): TGTGCTAGTGGTTTGTGGTCCACAGATACGCAGTATTTT. Its translation is CASGLWSTDTQYF.

In this sample, this clonotype turned up many times. The V gene is TRBV11-2, the J gene TRBJ2-1; D is possibly TRBD1 or TRBD2 (5 bases each). The ends were cut back, 7 bases at V and 10 bases at J, with 17 bases in the middle. CDR1 SGHAT and CDR2 FQNNGV come from the germline V gene. The CDR3 has 13 amino acids. As DNA, the CDR3 is TGTGCCAGCAACGTGGGGACCGTTGGGGAGCAGTTCTTC. It encodes CASNVGTVGEQFF.

Ten or more counts support this clonotype. The rearrangement joins TRBV20-1 to TRBJ2-1, with D possibly matching TRBD2 (6 bases). Looked up from germline, CDR1 is DFQATT and CDR2 is SNEGSKA (reference sequence). Trimming took off 3 bases at V and 0 bases at J, with 6 bases between the two ends. This CDR3 is 13 amino acids long. The CDR3 is CSASGSSYNEQFF. CDR3 nucleotides: TGCAGTGCTAGCGGGAGCTCCTACAATGAGCAGTTCTTC.

This clonotype was picked up many times. The chain is built from TRBV19 and TRBJ1-2; D is possibly TRBD1 (5 bases). The CDR3 contains 12 residues. Germline V CDR1 and CDR2: LNHDA, SQIVND (reference sequence). Deletions cut 6 bases from V and 8 bases from J, with 13 bases between. CDR3 in DNA: TGTGCCAGTAGAAGAACTTCAGGGGGCTACACCTTC. It codes for CASRRTSGGYTF.

This clonotype was seen many times. DNA for the CDR3: TGTGCCAGCAGTCCTACAGGGGCAGATACGCAGTATTTT. Its protein product is CASSPTGADTQYF. The J gene is TRBJ2-3, the V gene TRBV12-3 or TRBV12-4; 7 bases line up with TRBD1. There are 13 residues in the CDR3. The V gene end was trimmed by 5 bases and the J gene end by 4 bases; junction bases not matched to a gene: 3.

In this sample, this clonotype turned up many times. V gene TRBV20-1 combines with J gene TRBJ1-6; 9 nucleotides align to TRBD1. CDR1 is DFQATT and CDR2 is SNEGSKA in the germline V gene (reference sequence). The CDR3 totals 13 residues. V gave up 6 bases and J gave up 8 bases; unmatched junction bases: 5. The CDR3 loop reads CSASRTGDSPLHF. The CDR3 region has the DNA TGCAGTGCCTCTCGGACAGGGGATTCACCCCTCCACTTT.